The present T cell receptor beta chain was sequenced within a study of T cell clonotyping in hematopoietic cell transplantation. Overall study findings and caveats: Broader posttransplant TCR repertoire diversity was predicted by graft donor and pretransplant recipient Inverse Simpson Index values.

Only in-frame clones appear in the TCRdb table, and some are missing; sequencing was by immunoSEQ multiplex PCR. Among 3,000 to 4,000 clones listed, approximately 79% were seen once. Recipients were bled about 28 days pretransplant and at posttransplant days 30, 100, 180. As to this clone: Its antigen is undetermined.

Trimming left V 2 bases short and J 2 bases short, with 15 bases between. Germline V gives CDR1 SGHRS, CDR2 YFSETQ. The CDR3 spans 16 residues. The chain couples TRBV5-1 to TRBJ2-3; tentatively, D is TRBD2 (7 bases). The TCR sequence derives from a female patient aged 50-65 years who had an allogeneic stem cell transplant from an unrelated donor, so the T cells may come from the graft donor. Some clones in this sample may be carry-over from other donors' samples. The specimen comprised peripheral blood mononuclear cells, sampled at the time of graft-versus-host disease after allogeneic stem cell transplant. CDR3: CASSLRLRGPTDTQYF. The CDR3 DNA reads TGCGCCAGCAGCTTAAGGTTGCGGGGGCCCACAGATACGCAGTATTTT.